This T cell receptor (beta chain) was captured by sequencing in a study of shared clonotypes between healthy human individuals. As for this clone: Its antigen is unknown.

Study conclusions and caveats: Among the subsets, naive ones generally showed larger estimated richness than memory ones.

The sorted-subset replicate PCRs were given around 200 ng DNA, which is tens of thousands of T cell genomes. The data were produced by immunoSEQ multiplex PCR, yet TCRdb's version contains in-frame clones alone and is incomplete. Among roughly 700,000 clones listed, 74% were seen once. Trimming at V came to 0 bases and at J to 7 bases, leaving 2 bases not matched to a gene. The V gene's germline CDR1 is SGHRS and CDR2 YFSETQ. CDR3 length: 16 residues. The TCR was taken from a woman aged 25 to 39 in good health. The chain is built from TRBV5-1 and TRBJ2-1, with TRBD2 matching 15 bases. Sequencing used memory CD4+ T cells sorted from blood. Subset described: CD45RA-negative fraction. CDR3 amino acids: CASSLAGTSGRNEQFF. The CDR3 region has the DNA TGCGCCAGCAGCTTGGCCGGGACTAGCGGGAGGAATGAGCAGTTCTTC.